This T cell receptor beta chain was identified in a study of a mutant IDH1 vaccine in newly diagnosed glioma. This CDR3 is 15 amino acids long. Germline CDR1 reads SGDLS; CDR2 reads YYNGEE. The V and J ends lost 0 bases and 0 bases respectively, with 4 bases between them. Time point meaning: week 11, during vaccination. A single vaccine dose contained 300 ug of mutant IDH1 20-mer peptide, and topical imiquimod was used with it. A word on this clone: Its antigen is not known.

The method was immunoSEQ multiplex PCR; TCRdb's version includes in-frame clones alone and lacks a portion of them. Of some 130,000 clones listed, around 80% are singletons. Source: PBMCs, taken from a glioma patient whose treatment included an IDH1 peptide vaccine. This rearrangement joins TRBV9 to TRBJ2-6; no reliable D call. This sequence originates from a man in his forties with glioma. DNA of the CDR3: TGTGCCAGCAGCGTAGTCGCCTCTGGGGCCAACGTCCTGACTTTC. Its protein is CASSVVASGANVLTF. Combining the CDR3 with reference TRBV9 and TRBJ2-6 gives the whole variable domain DSGVTQTPKHLITATGQRVTLRCSPRSGDLSVYWYQQSLDQGLQFLIQYYNGEERAKGNILERFSAQQFPDLHSELNLSSLELGDSALYFCASSVVASGANVLTFGAGSRLTVL.